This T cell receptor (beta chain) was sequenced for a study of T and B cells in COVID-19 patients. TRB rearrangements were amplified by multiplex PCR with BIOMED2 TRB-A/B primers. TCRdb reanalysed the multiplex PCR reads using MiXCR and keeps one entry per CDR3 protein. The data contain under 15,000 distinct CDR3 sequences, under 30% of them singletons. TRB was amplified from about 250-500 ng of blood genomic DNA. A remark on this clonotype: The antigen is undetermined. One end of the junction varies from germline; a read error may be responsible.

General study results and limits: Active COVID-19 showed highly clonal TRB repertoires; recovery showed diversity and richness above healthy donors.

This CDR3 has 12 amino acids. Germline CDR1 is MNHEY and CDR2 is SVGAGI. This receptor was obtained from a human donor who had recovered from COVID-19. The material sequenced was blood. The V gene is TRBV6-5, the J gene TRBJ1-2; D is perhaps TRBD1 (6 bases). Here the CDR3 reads CASSYFQGPILF. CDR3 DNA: TGTGCCAGCAGTTACTTCCAGGGGCCAATCCTCTTC.